This T cell receptor (beta chain) was observed in a study of blood T cell repertoires in COVID-19. Study as a whole: PBMCs, B-cell-depleted T cells, or T cells were the source of the cDNA or gDNA that made up the material.

The table came from immunoSEQ multiplex PCR; TCRdb's copy has only in-frame clones and leaves some out. This table holds roughly 190,000 clones, 88% found once. V was clipped by 3 bases and J by 8 bases, with 16 bases between them. Germline CDR1 is SGHNT and CDR2 is YENEEA. The CDR3 is 15 residues long. This clonotype was obtained from a middle-aged man with active or convalescent COVID-19. V is TRBV11-3 and J is TRBJ2-2; D is possibly TRBD2 (5 bases). The sequenced sample consisted of peripheral blood. DNA of the CDR3: TGTGCCAGCAGCTTTGCCCGGGGTGCAACTGGGGAGCTGTTTTTT. This encodes CASSFARGATGELFF.